This TCR beta chain stems from a study of blood T cell repertoires in COVID-19. Cohort placement rested on clinical history that participants reported themselves. V was cut by 4 bases and J by 6 bases, with 13 bases left in between. Per germline, CDR1 SGHNT and CDR2 YENEEA. There are 14 residues in the CDR3. This clone was seen once. Repertoires were generated with immunoSEQ multiplex PCR, while TCRdb's copy carries only in-frame clones and drops some. The sample has roughly 270,000 clones, roughly 85% seen once. The sequenced sample was PBMCs or T cells enriched from blood (not recorded which). The receptor was derived from a woman in her fifties or sixties who had recovered from COVID-19. The chain combines TRBV11-3 with TRBJ2-1, with D perhaps TRBD2 (7 bases). CDR3 residues: CASSWGGGINEQFF. CDR3 DNA: TGTGCCAGCAGCTGGGGGGGCGGGATCAATGAGCAGTTCTTC.